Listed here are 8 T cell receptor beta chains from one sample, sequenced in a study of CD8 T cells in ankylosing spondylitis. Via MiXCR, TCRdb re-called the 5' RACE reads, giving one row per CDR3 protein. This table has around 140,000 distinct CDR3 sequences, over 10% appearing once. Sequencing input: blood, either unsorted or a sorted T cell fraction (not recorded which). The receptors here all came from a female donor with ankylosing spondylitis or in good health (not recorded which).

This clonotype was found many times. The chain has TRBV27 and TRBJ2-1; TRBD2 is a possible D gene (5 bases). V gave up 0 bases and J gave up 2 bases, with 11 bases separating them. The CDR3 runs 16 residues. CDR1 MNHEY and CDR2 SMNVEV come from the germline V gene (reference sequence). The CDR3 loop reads CASSLSEGLPYNEQFF. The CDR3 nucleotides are TGTGCCAGCAGTTTATCAGAGGGCCTTCCCTACAATGAGCAGTTCTTC.

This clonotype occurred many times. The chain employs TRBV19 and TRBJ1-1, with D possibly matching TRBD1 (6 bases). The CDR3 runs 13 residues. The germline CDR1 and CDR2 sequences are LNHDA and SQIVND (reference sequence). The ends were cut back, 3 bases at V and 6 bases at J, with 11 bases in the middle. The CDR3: CASSIRGRAEAFF. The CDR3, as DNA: TGTGCCAGTAGTATCCGGGGGCGGGCTGAAGCTTTCTTT.

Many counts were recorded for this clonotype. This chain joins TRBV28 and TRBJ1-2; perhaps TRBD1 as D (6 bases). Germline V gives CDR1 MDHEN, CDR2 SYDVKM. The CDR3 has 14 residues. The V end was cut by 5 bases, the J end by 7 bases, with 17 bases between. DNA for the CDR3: TGTGCCAGCAGTCCGTCAGACAGGATGGGTGGCTACACCTTC. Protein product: CASSPSDRMGGYTF.

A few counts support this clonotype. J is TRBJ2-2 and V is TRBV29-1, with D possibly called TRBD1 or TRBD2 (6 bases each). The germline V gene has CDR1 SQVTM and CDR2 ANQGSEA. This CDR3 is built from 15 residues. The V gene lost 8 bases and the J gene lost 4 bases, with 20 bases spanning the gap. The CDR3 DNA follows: TGCAGCTTCTCCCCTAGGGGGGCGGGCACCGGGGAGCTGTTTTTT. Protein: CSFSPRGAGTGELFF.

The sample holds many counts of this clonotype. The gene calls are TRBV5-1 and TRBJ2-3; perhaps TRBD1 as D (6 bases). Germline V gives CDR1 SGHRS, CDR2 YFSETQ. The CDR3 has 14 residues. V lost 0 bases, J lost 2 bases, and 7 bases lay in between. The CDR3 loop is CASSLAGDTDTQYF. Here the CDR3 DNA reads TGCGCCAGCAGCTTGGCAGGGGACACAGATACGCAGTATTTT. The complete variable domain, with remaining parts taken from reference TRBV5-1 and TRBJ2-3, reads KAGVTQTPRYLIKTRGQQVTLSCSPISGHRSVSWYQQTPGQGLQFLFEYFSETQRNKGNFPGRFSGRQFSNSRSEMNVSTLELGDSALYLCASSLAGDTDTQYFGPGTRLTVL.

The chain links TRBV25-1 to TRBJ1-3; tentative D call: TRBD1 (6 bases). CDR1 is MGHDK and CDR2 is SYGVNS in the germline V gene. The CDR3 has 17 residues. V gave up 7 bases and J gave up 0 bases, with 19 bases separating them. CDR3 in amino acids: CASMGAVWTHSGNTIYF. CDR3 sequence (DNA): TGTGCCAGCATGGGGGCGGTTTGGACCCACTCTGGAAACACCATATATTTT.

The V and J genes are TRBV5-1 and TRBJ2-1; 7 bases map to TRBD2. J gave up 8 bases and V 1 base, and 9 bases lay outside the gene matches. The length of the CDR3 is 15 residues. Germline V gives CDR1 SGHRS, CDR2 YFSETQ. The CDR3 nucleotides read TGCGCCAGCAGCTTGCAGAGTGAACGGGGGGATGAGCAGTTCTTC. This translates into CASSLQSERGDEQFF.

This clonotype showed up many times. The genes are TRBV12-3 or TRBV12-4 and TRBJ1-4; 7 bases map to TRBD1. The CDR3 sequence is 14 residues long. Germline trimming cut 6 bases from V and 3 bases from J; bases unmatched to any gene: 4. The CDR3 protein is CASRTGLANEKLFF. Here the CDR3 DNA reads TGTGCCAGCAGGACAGGGTTAGCTAATGAAAAACTGTTTTTT.